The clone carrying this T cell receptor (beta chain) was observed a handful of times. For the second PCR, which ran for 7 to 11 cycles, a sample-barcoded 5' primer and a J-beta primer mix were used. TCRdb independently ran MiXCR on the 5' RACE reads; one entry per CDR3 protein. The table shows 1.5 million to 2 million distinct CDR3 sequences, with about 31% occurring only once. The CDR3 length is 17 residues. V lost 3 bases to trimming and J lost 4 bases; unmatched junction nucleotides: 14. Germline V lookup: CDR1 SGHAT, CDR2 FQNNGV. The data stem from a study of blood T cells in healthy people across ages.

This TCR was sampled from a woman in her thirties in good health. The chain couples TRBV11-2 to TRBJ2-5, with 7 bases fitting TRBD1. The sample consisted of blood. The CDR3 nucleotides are TGTGCCAGCAGCTTTGGGGTTAGAACAGGGGTGGGAGAGACCCAGTACTTC. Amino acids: CASSFGVRTGVGETQYF. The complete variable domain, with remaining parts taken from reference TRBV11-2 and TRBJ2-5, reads EAGVAQSPRYKIIEKRQSVAFWCNPISGHATLYWYQQILGQGPKLLIQFQNNGVVDDSQLPKDRFSAERLKGVDSTLKIQPAKLEDSAVYLCASSFGVRTGVGETQYFGPGTRLLVL.